The entry below gives a single T cell receptor beta chain sequence along with its context. This record comes from a study of blood T cell repertoires in COVID-19. Exposed enrollees encountered a COVID-19 case at some point within 2 weeks before study entry. V gave up 1 base and J gave up 3 bases; unmatched junction bases: 3. The CDR3 is 15 amino acids. Germline V gene lookup returns CDR1 SGHTS and CDR2 YDEGEE. As originally analysed: The assay estimated nucleated cells by amplifying reference gene primers. Only in-frame clones appear in the TCRdb table, and some are missing; sequencing was by immunoSEQ multiplex PCR. V, J and clone size were drawn from that table, and D and trimming were deduced from the DNA. Counted here are roughly 150,000 clones, about 84% occurring once; the ten biggest clones make up 1.5% to 2%.

Sequencing used PBMCs or T cells enriched from blood (not recorded which). The receptor comes from a woman aged 18-35 years who had been exposed to COVID-19. The rearrangement uses TRBV5-8 and TRBJ1-1, with 10 bases identical to TRBD1. The DNA of the CDR3 is TGTGCCAGCAGCTTGTACGGGACAGGGGACACTGAAGCTTTCTTT. Residues: CASSLYGTGDTEAFF.